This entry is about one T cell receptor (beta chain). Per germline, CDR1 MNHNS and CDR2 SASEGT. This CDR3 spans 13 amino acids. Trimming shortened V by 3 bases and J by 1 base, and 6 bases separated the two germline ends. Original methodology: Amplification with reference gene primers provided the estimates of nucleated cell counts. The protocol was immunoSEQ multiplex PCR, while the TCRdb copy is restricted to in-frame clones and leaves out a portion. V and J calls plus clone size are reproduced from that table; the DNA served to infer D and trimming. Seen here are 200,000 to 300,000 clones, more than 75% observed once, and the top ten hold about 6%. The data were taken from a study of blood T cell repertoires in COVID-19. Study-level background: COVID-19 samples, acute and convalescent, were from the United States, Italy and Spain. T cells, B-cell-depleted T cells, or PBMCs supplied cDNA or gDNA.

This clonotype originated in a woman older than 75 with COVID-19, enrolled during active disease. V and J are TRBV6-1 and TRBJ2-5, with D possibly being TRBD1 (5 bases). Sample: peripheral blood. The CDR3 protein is CASSDRVQETQYF. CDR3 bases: TGTGCCAGCAGTGACAGGGTCCAAGAGACCCAGTACTTC.